This T cell receptor (beta chain) was recovered during a study of OX40 agonist ivuxolimab in advanced cancers. Only in-frame clones appear in the TCRdb table, and some are missing; sequencing was by immunoSEQ multiplex PCR. The sample has about 67,000 clones; 80% are singletons. V lost 2 bases and J lost 3; bases outside the gene matches: 3. CDR1 is MDHEN, CDR2 SYDVKM, per germline. The CDR3 has 15 residues. This sequence originates from an adult with an advanced solid tumor such as melanoma, head and neck, liver or kidney cancer. Sequenced here: CD4+ or CD8+ T cells sorted from blood, sampled in a trial of the OX40 agonist ivuxolimab. The V gene is TRBV28, the J gene TRBJ1-5; 8 nucleotides align to TRBD1. The CDR3 coding sequence is TGTGCCAGCAGTTTAGGACAGGGATTCAATCAGCCCCAGCATTTT. Translated: CASSLGQGFNQPQHF.